Below are 30 T cell receptor beta chains sequenced from a single sample in a study of blood T cell repertoires in COVID-19. Assay: immunoSEQ multiplex PCR; the TCRdb copy retains only in-frame clones and omits some. This table has some 160,000 clones, roughly 81% appearing once. The sample comprised peripheral blood. Receptor source: a woman older than 75 with COVID-19, enrolled during active disease.

This chain connects TRBV7-2 to TRBJ2-2, with TRBD1 as a possible D gene (5 bases). The V end was cut by 5 bases, the J end by 3 bases, with 13 bases between. In germline, CDR1 is SGHTA, CDR2 FQGNSA. CDR3 length: 15 residues. The CDR3 is CASSQRTRHTGELFF. CDR3 sequence (DNA): TGTGCCAGCAGCCAAAGGACACGGCACACCGGGGAGCTGTTTTTT.

V usage is TRBV19 and J usage is TRBJ1-2, with D tentatively TRBD1 (5 bases). The germline V gene encodes CDR1 LNHDA and CDR2 SQIVND (reference sequence). This CDR3 is 13 amino acids long. The germline V and J ends were trimmed by 2 bases and 4 bases, with 8 bases remaining between them. The CDR3 DNA sequence: TGTGCCAGTAGTATACCGCAGGGCTATGGCTACACCTTC. Protein sequence: CASSIPQGYGYTF.

This clone was counted only a few times. The rearrangement uses TRBV7-3 and TRBJ1-2, with TRBD1 as a possible D gene (5 bases). V lost 5 bases, J lost 6 bases, and 13 bases lay in between. The CDR3 sequence is 13 residues long. Germline CDR1 SGHTA, CDR2 FQGTGA. DNA of the CDR3: TGTGCCAGCAGCGCTAGGGGTAGTGATGGCTACACCTTC. Its protein product is CASSARGSDGYTF.

This rearrangement joins TRBV28 to TRBJ1-1; 7 bases fit TRBD1. With 1 base clipped from V and 5 bases from J, the junction kept 10 bases outside the gene matches. Germline assignment: CDR1 MDHEN and CDR2 SYDVKM. The CDR3 is 16 amino acids. The CDR3 sequence is CASSLLAQGVRTEAFF. The CDR3 DNA reads as TGTGCCAGCAGTTTATTGGCCCAGGGGGTGCGAACTGAAGCTTTCTTT.

CDR3 DNA sequence: TGTGCCAGCTCACCAACAGGTAGGGGCAATGAGCAGTTCTTC. This translates into CASSPTGRGNEQFF. V usage is TRBV18 and J usage is TRBJ2-1; TRBD1 might be the D (5 bases). CDR3 length equals 14 residues. Germline CDR1 KGHSH, CDR2 LQKENI. Trimming removed 2 bases from V and 6 bases from J, with 11 bases in between.

The V and J genes are TRBV3-1 (or the pseudogene TRBV3-2) and TRBJ2-7; 10 nucleotides align to TRBD2. Germline CDR1 and CDR2: LGHDT and YNNKEL (reference sequence). J gave up 5 bases and V 4 bases, and 5 bases lay outside the gene matches. CDR3 length: 14 amino acids. Here the CDR3 DNA reads TGTGCCAGCAGCCCACTAGCGGGAATAAACGAGCAGTACTTC. Protein sequence: CASSPLAGINEQYF.

This clone was detected once. This chain uses TRBV19 with TRBJ2-3; weak D call: TRBD2 (6 bases). This CDR3 spans 15 amino acids. V lost 5 bases, J lost 7 bases, and 19 bases lay in between. Looked up from germline, CDR1 is LNHDA and CDR2 is SQIVND (reference sequence). The CDR3 bases are TGTGCCAGTAGTTTCCCGGGACTTGGGGCCAATACGCAGTATTTT. Translating gives CASSFPGLGANTQYF.

The chain has TRBV12-3 or TRBV12-4 and TRBJ2-7; unclear D gene. The CDR3 covers 13 residues. The V end lost 6 bases, the J end lost 6 bases, and 15 bases lay between the germline ends. In DNA form, the CDR3 reads TGTGCCAGCAGCTATTATGCAGGCTCCGAGCAGTACTTC. It encodes CASSYYAGSEQYF.

The gene calls are TRBV3-1 (or the pseudogene TRBV3-2) and TRBJ2-1; 10 nucleotides match TRBD1. Germline V gene lookup returns CDR1 LGHDT and CDR2 YNNKEL (reference sequence). J gave up 4 bases and V 5 bases, and 5 bases lay outside the gene matches. CDR3 size: 15 residues. CDR3 region: CASSFGTGDYNEQFF. CDR3 nucleotide sequence: TGTGCCAGCAGCTTCGGGACAGGGGATTACAATGAGCAGTTCTTC.

The chain couples TRBV10-3 to TRBJ2-7; 9 bases fit TRBD1. From germline, CDR1 is ENHRY and CDR2 SYGVKD. After removal of 3 bases from V and 3 bases from J, the junction contained 9 bases not matched to a gene. The CDR3 extends over 16 amino acids. The DNA of the CDR3 is TGTGCCATCAGTGATTCCCCGGGACAGGGCTTCTACGAGCAGTACTTC. Its translation: CAISDSPGQGFYEQYF.

V and J are TRBV14 and TRBJ2-6; D is possibly TRBD1 (6 bases). CDR3 size: 14 residues. Germline V gene lookup returns CDR1 SGHDN and CDR2 FVKESK. Trimming removed 8 bases at V and 0 bases at J, with 8 bases between. The CDR3 DNA sequence: TGTGCCAGCGGACAGACCTCTGGGGCCAACGTCCTGACTTTC. This translates into CASGQTSGANVLTF.

The V call is TRBV29-1, the J call TRBJ2-1, with TRBD2 identical over 9 bases. The CDR3 extends over 14 amino acids. Germline CDR1 is SQVTM and CDR2 is ANQGSEA. The ends lost 5 bases at V and 4 bases at J; junction bases unmatched: 6. The chain's CDR3 is CSVLAGVLYNEQFF. CDR3 nucleotides: TGCAGCGTTTTAGCGGGAGTCTTGTACAATGAGCAGTTCTTC.

This chain's CDR3 is CASSSRGYEQYF. Here the CDR3 DNA reads TGTGCCAGCAGTTCCAGGGGATACGAGCAGTACTTC. The V call is TRBV6-5, the J call TRBJ2-7, with a tentative D call TRBD1 (6 bases). The CDR3 spans 12 residues. V lost 4 bases and J 4 bases, leaving 8 bases between the germline ends. Germline CDR1 reads MNHEY; CDR2 reads SVGAGI.

V is TRBV5-8 and J is TRBJ1-2, with D perhaps TRBD1 (5 bases). CDR1 and CDR2 (germline): SGHTS, YDEGEE. V lost 1 base, J lost 2 bases, and 9 bases lay in between. This CDR3 is 14 amino acids long. The CDR3 is CASSLWAGNYGYTF. DNA of the CDR3: TGTGCCAGCAGCTTGTGGGCAGGGAACTATGGCTACACCTTC.

The CDR3 spells CASSSLVAGVGEQYF. Here the CDR3 DNA reads TGTGCCAGCAGCTCCCTGGTAGCGGGAGTAGGGGAGCAGTACTTC. The rearrangement links TRBV7-6 to TRBJ2-7, with TRBD2 matching 9 bases. Losses at the gene ends were 4 bases for V and 7 bases for J; bases not matched to a gene: 11. This CDR3 has 15 amino acids. Germline-derived CDR1 and CDR2 are SGHVS and FNYEAQ.

The chain couples TRBV19 to TRBJ2-3; the match to TRBD2 covers 9 bases. The CDR3 has 15 amino acids. Germline lookup yields CDR1 LNHDA and CDR2 SQIVND (reference sequence). Unmatched junction bases numbered 3, after V lost 4 bases and J lost 1 base. CDR3: CASSTPSGGTDTQYF. The CDR3 coding sequence is TGTGCCAGTAGTACACCTAGCGGGGGCACAGATACGCAGTATTTT.

V gene TRBV6-2 or TRBV6-3 combines with J gene TRBJ2-2, with 11 bases that match TRBD1. CDR3 length: 15 amino acids. J lost 6 bases, V lost 3 bases, and 3 bases had no gene match. Germline V gene lookup returns CDR1 MNHEY and CDR2 SVGEGT. DNA of the CDR3: TGTGCCAGCAGTTATGGGACAGGGGGATCCGGGGAGCTGTTTTTT. This gives the protein CASSYGTGGSGELFF.

The gene calls are TRBV4-1 and TRBJ2-3; the match to TRBD2 covers 8 bases. J was trimmed by 0 bases and V by 3 bases; bases with no gene match: 5. The CDR3 length is 16 residues. Germline CDR1 reads MGHRA; CDR2 reads YSYEKL. CDR3 loop: CASSHNGGGSTDTQYF. The DNA for the CDR3 is TGCGCCAGCAGCCATAACGGGGGGGGTAGCACAGATACGCAGTATTTT.

This sequence joins TRBV18 and TRBJ2-7; TRBD2 agrees at 13 bases. Germline V CDR1 and CDR2: KGHSH, LQKENI. The CDR3 consists of 20 residues. Trimming cost V 3 bases and J 3 bases; bases outside gene matches: 17. CDR3 DNA sequence: TGTGCCAGCTCACCCCTCACCACAGGGACTAGCGGGACGAAGTACTACGAGCAGTACTTC. Its protein product is CASSPLTTGTSGTKYYEQYF.

J is TRBJ2-3 and V is TRBV3-1 (or the pseudogene TRBV3-2); D may be TRBD2 (5 bases). Germline V gene lookup returns CDR1 LGHDT and CDR2 YNNKEL (reference sequence). Trimming shortened V by 4 bases and J by 11 bases, and 19 bases separated the two germline ends. This CDR3 contains 14 residues. The CDR3, as DNA: TGTGCCAGCAGCCCCTTTACTAGTAACGGTGAGCAGTATTTT. Translating it yields CASSPFTSNGEQYF.

The chain employs TRBV19 and TRBJ1-5; TRBD1 agrees at 7 bases. Trimming at V came to 3 bases and at J to 2 bases, leaving 7 bases not matched to a gene. The CDR3 consists of 16 residues. Germline V lookup: CDR1 LNHDA, CDR2 SQIVND (reference sequence). The CDR3 reads CASSILTGVRNQPQHF. The CDR3 DNA reads TGTGCCAGTAGTATCCTCACAGGGGTCCGCAATCAGCCCCAGCATTTT.

The rearrangement uses TRBV18 and TRBJ2-3; 7 nucleotides match TRBD1. Germline CDR1 KGHSH, CDR2 LQKENI. V trimming: 4 bases; J trimming: 0 bases; junction bases outside the gene matches: 7. This CDR3 spans 16 amino acids. In DNA form, the CDR3 reads TGTGCCAGCTCACTCAGGGGGACACCTAGCACAGATACGCAGTATTTT. Translating it yields CASSLRGTPSTDTQYF. The full variable domain, completed using reference TRBV18 and TRBJ2-3, is NAGVMQNPRHLVRRRGQEARLRCSPMKGHSHVYWYRQLPEEGLKFMVYLQKENIIDESGMPKERFSAEFPKEGPSILRIQQVVRGDSAAYFCASSLRGTPSTDTQYFGPGTRLTVL.

The rearrangement links TRBV27 to TRBJ2-5; TRBD2 might be the D (5 bases). Germline CDR1 and CDR2: MNHEY and SMNVEV (reference sequence). Trimming stripped 4 bases from V and 1 base from J, with 10 bases between. This CDR3 is 14 amino acids long. The DNA for the CDR3 is TGTGCCAGCAGTTCGGACTTGATCCAAGAGACCCAGTACTTC. Its translation is CASSSDLIQETQYF.

The chain links TRBV6-5 to TRBJ2-7; D gene uncertain. The CDR3 length is 15 residues. Germline CDR1 MNHEY, CDR2 SVGAGI. The V end was cut by 3 bases, the J end by 0 bases, with 12 bases between. CDR3 loop: CASSYTRPPSYEQYF. As DNA, the CDR3 is TGTGCCAGCAGTTATACTCGCCCCCCCTCCTACGAGCAGTACTTC.

The chain joins TRBV19 to TRBJ1-6; D is perhaps TRBD1 (6 bases). CDR3 length equals 16 residues. Germline V gives CDR1 LNHDA, CDR2 SQIVND (reference sequence). V was clipped by 5 bases and J by 7 bases, with 18 bases between them. The CDR3 spells CASSFTAGQRNSPLHF. Here the CDR3 DNA reads TGTGCCAGTAGTTTCACAGCCGGACAGAGGAATTCACCCCTCCACTTT.

This clone was seen only once. The chain carries TRBV29-1 and TRBJ1-1, with 7 bases identical to TRBD1. The CDR3 loop spans 13 amino acids. Looked up from germline, CDR1 is SQVTM and CDR2 is ANQGSEA. V gave up 7 bases and J gave up 0 bases; unmatched junction bases: 5. In nucleotides, the CDR3 is TGCAGCGGGACAGGTAACATGAACACTGAAGCTTTCTTT. Its protein product is CSGTGNMNTEAFF.

The gene calls are TRBV6-6 and TRBJ2-3, with TRBD1 matching over 9 bases. Germline lookup yields CDR1 MNHNY and CDR2 SVGAGI (reference sequence). This CDR3 is built from 15 residues. The trim removed 3 bases at V and 5 bases at J, leaving 6 bases unmatched. The CDR3 loop reads CASSYNRGPIDTQYF. The CDR3 region has the DNA TGTGCCAGCAGTTATAACAGGGGGCCTATAGATACGCAGTATTTT.

V gene TRBV20-1 combines with J gene TRBJ2-5; D perhaps matches TRBD2 (7 bases). Germline V gene sequence: CDR1 DFQATT, CDR2 SNEGSKA (reference sequence). CDR3 length: 13 residues. Between the trimmed V and J ends, which lost 3 bases and 5 bases, there was a span of 13 bases. CDR3 sequence (DNA): TGCAGTGCTAGTAGGACAGCGGGGGAGACCCAGTACTTC. This sequence encodes CSASRTAGETQYF.

The V call is TRBV18, the J call TRBJ2-3; 8 bases fit TRBD2. CDR1 is KGHSH, CDR2 LQKENI, per germline. J gave up 5 bases and V 3 bases, and 4 bases lay outside the gene matches. The CDR3 runs to 14 residues. The CDR3 sequence is CASSPSGSGDTQYF. Written as DNA, the CDR3 is TGTGCCAGCTCACCGAGCGGGAGTGGAGATACGCAGTATTTT.

The V call is TRBV3-1 (or the pseudogene TRBV3-2), the J call TRBJ2-7, with D unclear. The germline V gene has CDR1 LGHDT and CDR2 YNNKEL (reference sequence). CDR3 length: 12 residues. Between the trimmed V and J ends, which lost 10 bases and 2 bases, there was a span of 12 bases. In nucleotides, the CDR3 is TGTGCCACGGCAGCGCCCACCTACGAGCAGTACTTC. Translation: CATAAPTYEQYF.